This record covers a single T cell receptor beta chain. This specimen belongs to a study of blood T cell repertoires in COVID-19. Study summary: COVID-19 samples, acute and convalescent, were from the United States, Italy and Spain. T cells, B-cell-depleted T cells, or PBMCs supplied cDNA or gDNA.

Authors' analysis steps: Amplification with reference gene primers provided the estimates of nucleated cell counts. The data were produced by immunoSEQ multiplex PCR, yet TCRdb's version contains in-frame clones alone and is incomplete. D and trimming were read from the DNA, whereas the V and J calls and clone size are those reported in that table. This sample has 220,000 or so clones, with 80% to 85% found just once. Germline CDR1 GTSNPN, CDR2 SVGIG (reference sequence). V lost 7 bases, J lost 6 bases, and 7 bases stayed unmatched. This CDR3 contains 14 residues. The TCR sequence derives from a woman in her twenties or thirties who had recovered from COVID-19. This rearrangement joins TRBV30 to TRBJ2-1; 12 bases are a match to TRBD2. The sample was peripheral blood. CDR3 in amino acids: CAYLGLAGSNEQFF. The CDR3 region has the DNA TGTGCCTACCTAGGACTAGCGGGATCCAATGAGCAGTTCTTC.